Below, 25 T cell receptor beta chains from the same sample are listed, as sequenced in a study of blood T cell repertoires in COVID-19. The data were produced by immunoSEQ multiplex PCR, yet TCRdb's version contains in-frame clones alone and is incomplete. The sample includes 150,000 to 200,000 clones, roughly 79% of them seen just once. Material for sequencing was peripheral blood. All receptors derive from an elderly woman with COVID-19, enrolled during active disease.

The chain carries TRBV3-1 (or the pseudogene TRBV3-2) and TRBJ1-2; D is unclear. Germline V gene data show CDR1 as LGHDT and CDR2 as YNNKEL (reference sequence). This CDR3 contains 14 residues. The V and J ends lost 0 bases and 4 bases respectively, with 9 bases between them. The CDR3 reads CASSQDIASYGYTF. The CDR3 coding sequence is TGTGCCAGCAGCCAAGATATTGCTAGCTATGGCTACACCTTC.

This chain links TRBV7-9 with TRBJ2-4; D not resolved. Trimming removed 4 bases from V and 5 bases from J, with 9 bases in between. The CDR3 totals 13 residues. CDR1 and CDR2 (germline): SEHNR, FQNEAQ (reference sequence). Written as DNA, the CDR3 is TGTGCCAGCAGCTCGATTGAGGAAAACATTCAGTACTTC. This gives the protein CASSSIEENIQYF.

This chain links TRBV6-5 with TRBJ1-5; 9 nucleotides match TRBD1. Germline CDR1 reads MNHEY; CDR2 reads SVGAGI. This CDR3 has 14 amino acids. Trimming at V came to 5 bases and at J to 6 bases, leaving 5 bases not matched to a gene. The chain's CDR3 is CASSRTGVFQPQHF. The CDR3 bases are TGTGCCAGCAGTAGGACAGGGGTGTTTCAGCCCCAGCATTTT.

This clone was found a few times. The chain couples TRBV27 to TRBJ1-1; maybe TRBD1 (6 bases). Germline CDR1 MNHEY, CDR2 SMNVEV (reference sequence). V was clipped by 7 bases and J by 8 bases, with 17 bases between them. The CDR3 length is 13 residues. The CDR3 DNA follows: TGTGCCAGCACCCCCCGAGACAGGAAAGAAGCTTTCTTT. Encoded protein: CASTPRDRKEAFF.

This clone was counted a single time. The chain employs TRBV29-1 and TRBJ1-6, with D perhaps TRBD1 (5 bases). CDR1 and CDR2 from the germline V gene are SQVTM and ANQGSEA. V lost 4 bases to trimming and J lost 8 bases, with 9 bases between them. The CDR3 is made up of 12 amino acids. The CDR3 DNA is TGCAGCGTTGGTGGGGCAGATTCACCCCTCCACTTT. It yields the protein CSVGGADSPLHF.

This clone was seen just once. The CDR3 coding sequence is TGCGCCAGCAGCCAGACCTCTAGCGGGGCCCAATATACGCAGTATTTT. Translated, it gives CASSQTSSGAQYTQYF. This chain joins TRBV4-1 and TRBJ2-3, with 9 bases aligning to TRBD2. V lost 3 bases, J lost 7 bases, and 11 bases stayed unmatched. The length of the CDR3 is 16 residues. Germline V gives CDR1 MGHRA, CDR2 YSYEKL.

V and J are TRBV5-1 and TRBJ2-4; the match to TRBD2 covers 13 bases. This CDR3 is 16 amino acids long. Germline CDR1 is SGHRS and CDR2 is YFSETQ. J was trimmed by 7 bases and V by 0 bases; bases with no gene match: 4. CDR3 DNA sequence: TGCGCCAGCAGCTTGGGACTAGCGGGGGGTGATAACATTCAGTACTTC. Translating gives CASSLGLAGGDNIQYF.

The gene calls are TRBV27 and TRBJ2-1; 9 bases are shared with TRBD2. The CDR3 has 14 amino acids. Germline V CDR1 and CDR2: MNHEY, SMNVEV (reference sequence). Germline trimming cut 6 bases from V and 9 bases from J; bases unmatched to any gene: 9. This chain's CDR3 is CASSQREAGGEQFF. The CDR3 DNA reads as TGTGCCAGCAGCCAGCGGGAGGCAGGGGGTGAGCAGTTCTTC.

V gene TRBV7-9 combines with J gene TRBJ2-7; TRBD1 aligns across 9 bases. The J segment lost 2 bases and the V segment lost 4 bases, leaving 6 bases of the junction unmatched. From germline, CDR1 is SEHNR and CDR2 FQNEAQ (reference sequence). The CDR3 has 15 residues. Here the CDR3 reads CASSSWGQGTYEQYF. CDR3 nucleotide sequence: TGTGCCAGCAGCTCCTGGGGACAGGGAACCTACGAGCAGTACTTC.

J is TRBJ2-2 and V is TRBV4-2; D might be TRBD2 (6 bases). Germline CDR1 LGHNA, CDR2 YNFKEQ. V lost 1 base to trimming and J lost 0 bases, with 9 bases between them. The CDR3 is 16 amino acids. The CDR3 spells CASSQGDSANTGELFF. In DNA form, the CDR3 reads TGTGCCAGCAGCCAAGGGGACTCAGCGAACACCGGGGAGCTGTTTTTT.

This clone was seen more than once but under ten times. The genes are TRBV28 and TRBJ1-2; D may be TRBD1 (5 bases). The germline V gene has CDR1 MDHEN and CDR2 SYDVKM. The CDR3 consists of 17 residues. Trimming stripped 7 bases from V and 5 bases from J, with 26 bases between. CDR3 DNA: TGTGCCAGCACCTCGGAGGGTGGTGGGGCGTTTGGATATGGCTACACCTTC. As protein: CASTSEGGGAFGYGYTF.

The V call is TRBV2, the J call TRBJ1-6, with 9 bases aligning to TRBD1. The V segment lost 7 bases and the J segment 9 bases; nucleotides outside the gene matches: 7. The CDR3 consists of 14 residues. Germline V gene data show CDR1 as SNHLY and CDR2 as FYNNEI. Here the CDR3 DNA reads TGTGCCAGCAACTCCGGGACAGGGAGTTCACCCCTCCACTTT. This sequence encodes CASNSGTGSSPLHF. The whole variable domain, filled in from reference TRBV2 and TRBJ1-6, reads EPEVTQTPSHQVTQMGQEVILRCVPISNHLYFYWYRQILGQKVEFLVSFYNNEISEKSEIFDDQFSVERPDGSNFTLKIRSTKLEDSAMYFCASNSGTGSSPLHFGNGTRLTVT.

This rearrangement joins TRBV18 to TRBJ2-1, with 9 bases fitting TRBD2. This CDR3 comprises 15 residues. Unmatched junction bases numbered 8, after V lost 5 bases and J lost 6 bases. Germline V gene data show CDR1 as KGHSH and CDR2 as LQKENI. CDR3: CASSKPSGAGNEQFF. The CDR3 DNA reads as TGTGCCAGCTCAAAGCCTAGCGGGGCCGGCAATGAGCAGTTCTTC.

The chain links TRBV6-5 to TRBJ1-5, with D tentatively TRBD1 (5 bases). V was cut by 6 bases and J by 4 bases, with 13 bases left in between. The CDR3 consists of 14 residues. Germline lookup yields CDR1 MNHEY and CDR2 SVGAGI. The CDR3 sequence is CASSPAGGNQPQHF. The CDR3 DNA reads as TGTGCCAGCAGCCCGGCGGGGGGTAATCAGCCCCAGCATTTT.

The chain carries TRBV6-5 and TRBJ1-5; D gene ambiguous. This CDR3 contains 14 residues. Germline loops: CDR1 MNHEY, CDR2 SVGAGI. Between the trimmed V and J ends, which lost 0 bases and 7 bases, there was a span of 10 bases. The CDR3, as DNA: TGTGCCAGCAGTTACTCGGGCGGAGGGCAGCCCCAGCATTTT. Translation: CASSYSGGGQPQHF.

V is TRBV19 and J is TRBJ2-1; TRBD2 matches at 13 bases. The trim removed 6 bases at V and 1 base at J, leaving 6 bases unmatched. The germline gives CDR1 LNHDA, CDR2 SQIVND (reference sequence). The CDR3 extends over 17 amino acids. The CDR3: CASSGLAGVLSYNEQFF. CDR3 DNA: TGTGCCAGTAGCGGACTAGCGGGAGTCCTATCCTACAATGAGCAGTTCTTC. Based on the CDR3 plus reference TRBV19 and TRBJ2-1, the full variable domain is DGGITQSPKYLFRKEGQNVTLSCEQNLNHDAMYWYRQDPGQGLRLIYYSQIVNDFQKGDIAEGYSVSREKKESFPLTVTSAQKNPTAFYLCASSGLAGVLSYNEQFFGPGTRLTVL.

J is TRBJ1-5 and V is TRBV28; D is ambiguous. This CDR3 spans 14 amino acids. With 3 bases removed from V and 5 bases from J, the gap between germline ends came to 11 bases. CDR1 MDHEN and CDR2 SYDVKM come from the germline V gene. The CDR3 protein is CASSLVGVYQPQHF. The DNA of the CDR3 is TGTGCCAGCAGTTTGGTCGGGGTGTATCAGCCCCAGCATTTT. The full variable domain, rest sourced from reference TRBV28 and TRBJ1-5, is DVKVTQSSRYLVKRTGEKVFLECVQDMDHENMFWYRQDPGLGLRLIYFSYDVKMKEKGDIPEGYSVSREKKERFSLILESASTNQTSMYLCASSLVGVYQPQHFGDGTRLSIL.

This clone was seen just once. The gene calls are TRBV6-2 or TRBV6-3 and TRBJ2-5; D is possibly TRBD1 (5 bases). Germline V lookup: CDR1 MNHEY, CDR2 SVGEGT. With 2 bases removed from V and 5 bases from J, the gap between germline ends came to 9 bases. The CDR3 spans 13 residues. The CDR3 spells CASSYGRAETQYF. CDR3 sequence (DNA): TGTGCCAGCAGTTACGGCAGGGCGGAGACCCAGTACTTC.

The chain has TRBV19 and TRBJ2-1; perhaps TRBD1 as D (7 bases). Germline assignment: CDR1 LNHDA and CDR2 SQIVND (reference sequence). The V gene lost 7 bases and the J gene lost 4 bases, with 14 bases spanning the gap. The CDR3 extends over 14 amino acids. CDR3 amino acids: CASKEGAVYNEQFF. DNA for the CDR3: TGTGCCAGTAAGGAGGGGGCGGTATACAATGAGCAGTTCTTC.

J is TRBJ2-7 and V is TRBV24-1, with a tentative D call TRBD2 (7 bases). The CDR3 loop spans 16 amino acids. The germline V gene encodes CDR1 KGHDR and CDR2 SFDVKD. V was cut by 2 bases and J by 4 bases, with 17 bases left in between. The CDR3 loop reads CATSDSKGGARYEQYF. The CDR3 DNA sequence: TGTGCCACCAGTGATTCAAAAGGGGGGGCGAGATACGAGCAGTACTTC.

This chain's CDR3 is CASSPPLTFF. In nucleotides, the CDR3 is TGTGCCAGCAGCCCTCCCTTAACTTTCTTT. V gene TRBV28 combines with J gene TRBJ1-1; D not certain. Germline CDR1 MDHEN, CDR2 SYDVKM. Trimming removed 6 bases from V and 12 bases from J, with 11 bases in between. CDR3 size: 10 residues.

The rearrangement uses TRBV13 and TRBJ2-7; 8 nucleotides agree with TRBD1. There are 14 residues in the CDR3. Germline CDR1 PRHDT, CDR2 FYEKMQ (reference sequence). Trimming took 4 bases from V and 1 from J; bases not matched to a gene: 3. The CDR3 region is CASSSGTGSYEQYF. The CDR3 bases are TGTGCCAGCAGCTCGGGGACAGGATCCTACGAGCAGTACTTC.

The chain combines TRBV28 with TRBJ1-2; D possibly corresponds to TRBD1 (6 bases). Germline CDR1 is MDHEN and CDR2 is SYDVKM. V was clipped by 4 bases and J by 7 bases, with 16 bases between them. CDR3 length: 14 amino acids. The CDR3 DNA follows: TGTGCCAGCAGTTCTCAGGGGAGGGAAGGTGGCTACACCTTC. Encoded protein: CASSSQGREGGYTF.

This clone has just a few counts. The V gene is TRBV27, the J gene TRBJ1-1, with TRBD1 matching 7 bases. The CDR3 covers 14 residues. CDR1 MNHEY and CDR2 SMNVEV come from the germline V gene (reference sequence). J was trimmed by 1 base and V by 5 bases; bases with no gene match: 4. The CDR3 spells CASSPTGSNTEAFF. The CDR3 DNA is TGTGCCAGCAGTCCGACAGGGTCGAACACTGAAGCTTTCTTT.

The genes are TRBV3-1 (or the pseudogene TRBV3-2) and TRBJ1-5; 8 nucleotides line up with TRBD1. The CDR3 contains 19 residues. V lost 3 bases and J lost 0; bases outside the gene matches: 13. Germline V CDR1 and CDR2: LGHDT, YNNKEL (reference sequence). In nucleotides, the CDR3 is TGTGCCAGCAGCCACCGGGACAGGAGCCGTACCGATAGCAATCAGCCCCAGCATTTT. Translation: CASSHRDRSRTDSNQPQHF.